This TCR beta chain was found in a study of shared clonotypes between healthy human individuals (dated by TCRdb to the early 2020s). For context, the study as a whole: The cohort included three men and a couple of women between 18 and 49 years of age. For each donor, three plates each were used for CD4 naive and CD4 memory, two plates were used for CD8 naive, and one plate was used for CD8 memory. Different laboratories and diverse techniques were used to prepare libraries and sequence TCR repertoires, to increase sequencing depth and limit assay-specific biases. To estimate repertoire size and how much clonotypes are shared between individuals, the study performed deep sequencing of blood TCR repertoires from a few healthy adults. Each donor's leukapheresis produced roughly between roughly 0.9 and 9 billion PBMCs.

As concerns this clone: Its antigen is not yet known. Base-call qualities are not available, and no considerably larger clone is one nucleotide away.

The donors were healthy, HIV-negative adults who had no recently reported acute infections or vaccinations. All donors were Caucasian adults living in Nashville, Tennessee, USA. CD4+ T cells were enriched through magnetic negative selection, after which naive cells were positively selected on CD45RA and the remaining negative fraction served as the memory subset. After blood collection by leukapheresis, PBMCs were isolated using Ficoll-Histopaque density gradient centrifugation and then cryopreserved in the vapor phase of liquid nitrogen. Purity and quantity of every magnetically sorted T cell population were checked by analytical flow cytometry. Genomic DNA was isolated from every sorted fraction and measured by UV absorbance on a Nanodrop 2000c. The full study reports these points: The genetic and exposure-history diversity represented was limited by the small number of donors. Pairwise subsampling led to the expectation that sequencing depth would affect the degree of clonotype sharing among donors. Estimated clonotype richness was generally larger for naive than for memory subsets. Sampling was limited to blood, and TCR repertoires in tissue likely differ from TCR repertoires in blood. Across four donors, approximately 4.6% of naive CD4, approximately 3.6% of naive CD8, under 2.5% of memory CD4, and approximately 0.4% of memory CD8 clonotypes were shared. Clonotypes shared by all four sorted-subset donors showed higher generation probabilities than non-shared clonotypes. Rarefaction of sorted-subset datasets indicated incomplete sequencing despite the large sequencing depth.

Using the deep immunoSEQ assay, TCR CDR3 regions were amplified from genomic DNA by multiplex PCR. Extracted genomic DNA from each cell subset was distributed evenly across all wells of several immunoSEQ 96-well plates, and each plate was treated as a replicate. For sorted subsets, about 210 ng of genomic DNA, equivalent to roughly 30,000 T cell genomes, went into each replicate PCR. The purified libraries were quantified using a Qubit 3.0 fluorometer, sized with a Bioanalyzer 2100, and then quantified again using the KAPA Library Quantification kit. Every immunoSEQ 96-well plate was sequenced on a separate single-read 150-cycle Illumina NextSeq 550 flow cell. The study's own analysis went as follows. Because the immunoSEQ output held only junctional sequences and lacked quality scores, the filtering could not match the filtering applied to full-length reads. Sequences were annotated with PyIR, a Python wrapper for IgBLAST v1.9, using IMGT germline references to assign V/J genes and CDR3. Reads with weak V/J assignments (E-value above 1e-6), missing CDR3, stop codons, out-of-frame junctions, or ambiguous translated residues were removed. A V3J clonotype was defined by an identical inferred V gene, J gene, and CDR3 amino acid sequence. To compute the percentage overlap between repertoires, the number of shared unique clonotypes was divided by the size of the smaller repertoire. Richness of each repertoire was evaluated using RTK rarefaction, the Chao1 estimator, and Recon v2.1 estimates of unobserved clonotypes. Generation probabilities were computed with OLGA for all TCRbeta clonotypes obtained by the gDNA method from several donors. The source is immuneACCESS, and TCRdb retained only in-frame sequences with V and J called. Part of the clones is not carried over; for the studies checked, unresolved V genes explain less than half of this, and the remainder is unexplained. V and J calls and clone size are given by that table; D and trimming were obtained from the DNA. For this sample there are 800,000 to 1,200,000 clones; around three quarters appear just once. About 0.52% of the sample comes from the top ten.

Sequencing was performed on memory CD4+ T cells from PBMCs. Sample cell subset or site, as interpreted from the label and publication: CD45RA-negative fraction. The receptor comes from a man between 18 and 35 years old in good health. Some clones in this sample may be carry-over from other donors' samples.

The CDR3 is CASSATSGAYEQYF. The nucleotides read TGTGCCAGCAGCGCAACTAGCGGGGCCTACGAGCAGTACTTC. The chain is assembled from TRBV5-8 and TRBJ2-7, and 10 junctional nucleotides match TRBD2. CDR1 and CDR2 are drawn from the germline V gene: SGHTS, YDEGEE. V is pruned by 4 bases and J by 2 bases, leaving 3 bases of the junction without a gene match. The cysteine opens and the phenylalanine closes a CDR3 of 14 amino acids. Just the 42-base CDR3 DNA is kept, in frame starting at base 1.